This T cell receptor (beta chain) is drawn from a study of CD8+CD57+ T cells in acquired aplastic anemia. Study background: The study obtained an average of roughly 3 ug of DNA from sorted CD4+ and CD8+ cells.

Sequenced patients had shown CD8+CD57+ cell expansion by flow cytometry. Both TCR beta VDJ combination and CDR3 sequence profiling were carried out. Genomic DNA was the template for this profiling. One entry per CDR3 protein results from TCRdb running MiXCR on the reads. In the table there are 150,000 to 200,000 distinct CDR3 sequences, 40% to 50% of which are singletons. This clonotype was detected ten times or more. CDR1 and CDR2 (germline): SGHNT, YENEEA. V was clipped by 6 bases and J by 8 bases; unmatched bases: 6. The CDR3 has 14 residues. The source of this sequence is a human donor with aplastic anemia. The chain employs TRBV11-3 and TRBJ2-1; 11 nucleotides match TRBD1. The material sequenced was sorted CD4+, CD8+, or CD8+CD57+ T cells (not recorded which) from PBMCs. For the CDR3, the DNA is TGTGCCAGCAGTTCCGGACAGGGGGCGGATGAGCAGTTCTTC. It yields the protein CASSSGQGADEQFF.